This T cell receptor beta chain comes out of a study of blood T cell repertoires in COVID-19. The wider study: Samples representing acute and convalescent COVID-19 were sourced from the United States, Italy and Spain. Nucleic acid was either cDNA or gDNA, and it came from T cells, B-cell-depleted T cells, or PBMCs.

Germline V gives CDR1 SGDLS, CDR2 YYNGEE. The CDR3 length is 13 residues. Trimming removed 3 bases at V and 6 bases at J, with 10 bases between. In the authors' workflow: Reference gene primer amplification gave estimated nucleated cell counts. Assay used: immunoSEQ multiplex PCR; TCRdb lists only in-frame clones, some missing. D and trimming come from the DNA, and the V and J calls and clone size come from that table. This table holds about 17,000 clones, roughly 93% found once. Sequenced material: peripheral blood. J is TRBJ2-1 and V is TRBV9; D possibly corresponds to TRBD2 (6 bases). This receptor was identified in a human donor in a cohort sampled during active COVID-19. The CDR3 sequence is CASSATRGNEQFF. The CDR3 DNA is TGTGCCAGCAGCGCGACGCGGGGCAATGAGCAGTTCTTC. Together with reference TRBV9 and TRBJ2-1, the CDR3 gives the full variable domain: DSGVTQTPKHLITATGQRVTLRCSPRSGDLSVYWYQQSLDQGLQFLIQYYNGEERAKGNILERFSAQQFPDLHSELNLSSLELGDSALYFCASSATRGNEQFFGPGTRLTVL.